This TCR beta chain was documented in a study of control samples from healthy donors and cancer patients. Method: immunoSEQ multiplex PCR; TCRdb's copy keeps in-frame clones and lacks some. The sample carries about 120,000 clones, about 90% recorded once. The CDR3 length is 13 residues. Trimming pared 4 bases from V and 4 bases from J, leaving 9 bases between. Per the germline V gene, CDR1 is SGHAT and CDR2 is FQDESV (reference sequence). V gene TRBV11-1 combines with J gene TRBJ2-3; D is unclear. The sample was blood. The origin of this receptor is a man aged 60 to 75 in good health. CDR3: CASSSSLADTQYF. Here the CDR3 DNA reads TGTGCCAGCAGCTCCTCCTTGGCAGATACGCAGTATTTT.